Detailed here is one TCR beta chain. Its antigen is as yet unknown. The PCR employed 60 Vbeta primers together with 13 Jbeta primers. Repertoires were generated with immunoSEQ multiplex PCR, while TCRdb's copy carries only in-frame clones and drops some. The sample records 150,000 or so clones, around 80% being singletons. This sample is drawn from a study of cytomegalovirus exposure and HLA in healthy donors. Study overall: Earlier results showed roughly 120 million unique TCR beta sequences derived from roughly 180 million T cells. Whole-study findings and limits: Fewer than 20,000 TCR beta sequences were associated with HLA alleles at 0.05 false discovery rate in a later analysis. A few chains tied to CMV proved CMV antigen-specific in vitro.

V was cut by 1 base and J by 1 base, with 14 bases left in between. Germline-derived CDR1 and CDR2 are SGHTS and YDEGEE. The CDR3 is made up of 17 amino acids. The sequencing input was PBMCs. This TCR derives from a middle-aged man in good health and CMV-seropositive. The V and J genes are TRBV5-8 and TRBJ2-2; D gene ambiguous. The CDR3 spells CASSLLPLGRNTGELFF. As DNA, the CDR3 is TGTGCCAGCAGCTTGTTACCCTTGGGCAGGAACACCGGGGAGCTGTTTTTT.